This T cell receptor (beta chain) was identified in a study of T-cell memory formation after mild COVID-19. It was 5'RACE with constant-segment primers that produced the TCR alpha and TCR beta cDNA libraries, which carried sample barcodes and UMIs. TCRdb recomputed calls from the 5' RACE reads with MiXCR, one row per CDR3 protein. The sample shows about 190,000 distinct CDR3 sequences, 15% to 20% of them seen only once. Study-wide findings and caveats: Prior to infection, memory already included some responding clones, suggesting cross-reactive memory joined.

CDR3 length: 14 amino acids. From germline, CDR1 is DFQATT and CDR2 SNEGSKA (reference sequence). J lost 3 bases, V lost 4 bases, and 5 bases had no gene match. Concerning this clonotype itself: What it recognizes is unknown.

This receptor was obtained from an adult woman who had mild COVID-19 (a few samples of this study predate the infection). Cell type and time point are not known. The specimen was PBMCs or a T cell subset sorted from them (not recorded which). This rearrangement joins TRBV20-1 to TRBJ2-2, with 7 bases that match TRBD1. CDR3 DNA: TGCAGTGCTAAACCGGGACAGTACACCGGGGAGCTGTTTTTT. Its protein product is CSAKPGQYTGELFF.